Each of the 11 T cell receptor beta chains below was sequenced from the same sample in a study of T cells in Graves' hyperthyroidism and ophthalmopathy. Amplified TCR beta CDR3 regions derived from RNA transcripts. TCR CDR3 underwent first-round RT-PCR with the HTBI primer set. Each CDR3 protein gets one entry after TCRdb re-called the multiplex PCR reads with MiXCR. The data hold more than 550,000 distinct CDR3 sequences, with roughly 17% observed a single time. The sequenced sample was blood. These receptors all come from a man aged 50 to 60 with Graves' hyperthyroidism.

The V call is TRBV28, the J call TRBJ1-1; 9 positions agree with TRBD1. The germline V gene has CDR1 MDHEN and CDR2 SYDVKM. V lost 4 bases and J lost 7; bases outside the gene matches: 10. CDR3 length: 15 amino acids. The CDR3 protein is CASSSHRDRVYEAFF. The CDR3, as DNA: TGTGCCAGCAGTTCCCACCGGGACAGGGTTTATGAAGCTTTCTTT.

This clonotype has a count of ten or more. The CDR3 is CASSSQGAQGNQPQHF. In nucleotides, the CDR3 is TGTGCCAGCAGTTCTCAGGGGGCGCAGGGCAATCAGCCCCAGCATTTT. This rearrangement joins TRBV28 to TRBJ1-5; 8 nucleotides match TRBD1. J gave up 2 bases and V 4 bases, and 7 bases lay outside the gene matches. The CDR3 length is 16 residues. Germline-derived CDR1 and CDR2 are MDHEN and SYDVKM.

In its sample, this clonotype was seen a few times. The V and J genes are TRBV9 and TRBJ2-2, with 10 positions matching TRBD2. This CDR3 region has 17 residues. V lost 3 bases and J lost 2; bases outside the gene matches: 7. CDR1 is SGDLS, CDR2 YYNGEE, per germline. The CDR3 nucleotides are TGTGCCAGCAGCGACAACCTAGCGGGAGTAAACACCGGGGAGCTGTTTTTT. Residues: CASSDNLAGVNTGELFF.

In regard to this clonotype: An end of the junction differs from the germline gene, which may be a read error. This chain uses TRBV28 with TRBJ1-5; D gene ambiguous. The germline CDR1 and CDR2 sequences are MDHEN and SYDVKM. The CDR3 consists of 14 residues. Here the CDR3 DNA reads TGTGTCAGCGGACGGTCTTATAGCAATCAGCCCCAGCATTTT. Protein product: CVSGRSYSNQPQHF.

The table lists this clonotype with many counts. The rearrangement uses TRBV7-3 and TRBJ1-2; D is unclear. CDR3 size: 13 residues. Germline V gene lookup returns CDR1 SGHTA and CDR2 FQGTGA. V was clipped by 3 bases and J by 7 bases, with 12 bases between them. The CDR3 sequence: CASSFDGRGGYTF. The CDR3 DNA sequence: TGTGCCAGCAGCTTCGATGGGAGAGGTGGCTACACCTTC. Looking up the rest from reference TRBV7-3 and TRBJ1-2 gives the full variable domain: GAGVSQTPSNKVTEKGKYVELRCDPISGHTALYWYRQSLGQGPEFLIYFQGTGAADDSGLPNDRFFAVRPEGSVSTLKIQRTERGDSAVYLCASSFDGRGGYTFGSGTRLTVV.

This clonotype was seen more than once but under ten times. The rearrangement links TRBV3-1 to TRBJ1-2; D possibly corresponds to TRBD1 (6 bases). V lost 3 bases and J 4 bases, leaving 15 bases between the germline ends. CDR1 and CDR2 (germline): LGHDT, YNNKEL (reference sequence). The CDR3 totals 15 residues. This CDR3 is CASSHPLGGAYGYTF. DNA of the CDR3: TGTGCCAGCAGCCATCCCTTAGGGGGAGCCTATGGCTACACCTTC.

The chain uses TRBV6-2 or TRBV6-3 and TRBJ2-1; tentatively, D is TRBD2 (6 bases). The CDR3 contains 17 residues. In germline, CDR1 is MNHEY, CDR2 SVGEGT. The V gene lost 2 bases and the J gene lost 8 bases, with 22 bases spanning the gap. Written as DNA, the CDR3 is TGTGCCAGCAGTTACAACCGGGACTCCCTCCCCCCCCATGAGCAGTTCTTC. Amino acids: CASSYNRDSLPPHEQFF.

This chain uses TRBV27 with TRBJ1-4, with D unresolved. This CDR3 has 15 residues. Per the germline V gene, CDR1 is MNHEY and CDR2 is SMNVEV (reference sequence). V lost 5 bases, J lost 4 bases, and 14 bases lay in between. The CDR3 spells CASSRRTDINEKLFF. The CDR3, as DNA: TGTGCCAGCAGTCGGCGGACGGATATTAATGAAAAACTGTTTTTT.

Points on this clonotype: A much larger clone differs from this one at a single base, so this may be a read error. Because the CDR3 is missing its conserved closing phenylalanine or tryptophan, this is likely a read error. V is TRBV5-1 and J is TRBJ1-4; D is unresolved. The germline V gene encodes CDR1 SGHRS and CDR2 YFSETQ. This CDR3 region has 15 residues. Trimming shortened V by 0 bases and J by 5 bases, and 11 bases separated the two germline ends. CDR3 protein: CASSLEAGRNEKLFS. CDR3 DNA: TGCGCCAGCAGCTTGGAAGCCGGGAGAAATGAAAAACTGTTTTCT.

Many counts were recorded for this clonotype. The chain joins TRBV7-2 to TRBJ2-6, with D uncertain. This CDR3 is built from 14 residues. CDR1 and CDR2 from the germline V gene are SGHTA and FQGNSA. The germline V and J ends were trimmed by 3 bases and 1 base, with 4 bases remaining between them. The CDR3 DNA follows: TGTGCCAGCAGCTTGAATTCTGGGGCCAACGTCCTGACTTTC. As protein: CASSLNSGANVLTF.

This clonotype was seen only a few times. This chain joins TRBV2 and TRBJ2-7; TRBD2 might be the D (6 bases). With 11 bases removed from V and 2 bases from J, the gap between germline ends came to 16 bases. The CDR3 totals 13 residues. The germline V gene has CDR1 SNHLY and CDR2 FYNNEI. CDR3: CAAQREVTYEQYF. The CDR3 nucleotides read TGTGCCGCACAAAGGGAGGTGACCTACGAGCAGTACTTC.